This T cell receptor beta chain was identified in a study of human T cells and chemical hapten exposure. The CDR3 is made up of 14 amino acids. Germline V gene data show CDR1 as MNHEY and CDR2 as SVGAGI. About this clonotype: At one end, the junction sequence differs from germline, possibly due to a read error.

The time point denotes: pre-sensitization, week 0. Treatment indicated: therapeutic diphenylcyclopropenone sensitization with weekly scalp DPC. TCRdb recomputed calls from the RACE reads with MiXCR, one row per CDR3 protein. The sample lists under 300,000 distinct CDR3 sequences; 8.6% were seen once. Sequenced here: whole blood, sampled in connection with sensitization to the hapten diphenylcyclopropenone (DPC). The V and J genes are TRBV6-5 and TRBJ2-7, with D maybe TRBD2 (5 bases). This TCR was sampled from a woman aged 40 to 49 with alopecia areata. Some clones in this sample may be carry-over from other donors' samples. The CDR3 loop reads CASSYRTGETSVYF. CDR3 bases: TGTGCCAGCAGTTACCGGACTGGGGAGACGAGTGTGTATTTC.